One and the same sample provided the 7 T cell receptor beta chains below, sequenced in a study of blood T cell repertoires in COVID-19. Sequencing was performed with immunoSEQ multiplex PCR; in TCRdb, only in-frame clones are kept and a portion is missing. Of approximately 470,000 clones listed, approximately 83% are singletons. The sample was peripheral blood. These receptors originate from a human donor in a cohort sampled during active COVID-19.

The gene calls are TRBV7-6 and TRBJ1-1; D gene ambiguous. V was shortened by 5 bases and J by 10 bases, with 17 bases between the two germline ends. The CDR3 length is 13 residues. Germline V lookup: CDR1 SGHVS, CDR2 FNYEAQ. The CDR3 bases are TGTGCCAGCAGCACCGAACCGGGCCGGGGAGCTTTCTTT. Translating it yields CASSTEPGRGAFF.

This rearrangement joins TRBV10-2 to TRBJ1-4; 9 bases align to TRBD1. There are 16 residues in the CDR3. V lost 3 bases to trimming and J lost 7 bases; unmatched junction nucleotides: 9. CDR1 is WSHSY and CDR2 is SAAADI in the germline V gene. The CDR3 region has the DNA TGCGCCAGCAGTGACCCCCGACAGGGGGAAGGTGAAAAACTGTTTTTT. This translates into CASSDPRQGEGEKLFF.

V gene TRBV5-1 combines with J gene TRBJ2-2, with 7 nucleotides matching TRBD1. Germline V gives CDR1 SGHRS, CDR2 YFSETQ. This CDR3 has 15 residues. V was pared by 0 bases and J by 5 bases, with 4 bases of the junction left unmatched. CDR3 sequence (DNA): TGCGCCAGCAGCTTGGAGGGGACAGCGACCGGGGAGCTGTTTTTT. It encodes CASSLEGTATGELFF.

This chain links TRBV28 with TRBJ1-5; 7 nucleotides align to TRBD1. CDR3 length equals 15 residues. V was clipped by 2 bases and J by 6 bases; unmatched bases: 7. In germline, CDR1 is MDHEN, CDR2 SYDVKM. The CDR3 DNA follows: TGTGCCAGCAGTTTAGTCTCGGGACAGTTTCAGCCCCAGCATTTT. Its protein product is CASSLVSGQFQPQHF.

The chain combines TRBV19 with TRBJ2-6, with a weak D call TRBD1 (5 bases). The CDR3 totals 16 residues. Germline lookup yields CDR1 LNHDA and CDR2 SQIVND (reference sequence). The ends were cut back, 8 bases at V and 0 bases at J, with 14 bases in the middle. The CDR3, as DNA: TGTGCCAGTTCCCCACAGGTCGGCTCTGGGGCCAACGTCCTGACTTTC. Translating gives CASSPQVGSGANVLTF.

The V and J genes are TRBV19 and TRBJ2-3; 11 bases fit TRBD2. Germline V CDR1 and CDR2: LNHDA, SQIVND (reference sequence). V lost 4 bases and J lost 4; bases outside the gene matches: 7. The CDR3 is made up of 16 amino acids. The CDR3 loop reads CASSTVAGGISDTQYF. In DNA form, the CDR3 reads TGTGCCAGTAGTACCGTAGCGGGAGGGATCTCAGATACGCAGTATTTT.

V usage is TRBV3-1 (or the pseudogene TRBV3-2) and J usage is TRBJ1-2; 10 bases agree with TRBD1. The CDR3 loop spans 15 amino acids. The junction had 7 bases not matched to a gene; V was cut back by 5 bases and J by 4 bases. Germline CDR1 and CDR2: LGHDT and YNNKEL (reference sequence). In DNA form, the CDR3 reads TGTGCCAGCAGCGGGCCGGGACAGGGGTTCTATGGCTACACCTTC. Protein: CASSGPGQGFYGYTF.